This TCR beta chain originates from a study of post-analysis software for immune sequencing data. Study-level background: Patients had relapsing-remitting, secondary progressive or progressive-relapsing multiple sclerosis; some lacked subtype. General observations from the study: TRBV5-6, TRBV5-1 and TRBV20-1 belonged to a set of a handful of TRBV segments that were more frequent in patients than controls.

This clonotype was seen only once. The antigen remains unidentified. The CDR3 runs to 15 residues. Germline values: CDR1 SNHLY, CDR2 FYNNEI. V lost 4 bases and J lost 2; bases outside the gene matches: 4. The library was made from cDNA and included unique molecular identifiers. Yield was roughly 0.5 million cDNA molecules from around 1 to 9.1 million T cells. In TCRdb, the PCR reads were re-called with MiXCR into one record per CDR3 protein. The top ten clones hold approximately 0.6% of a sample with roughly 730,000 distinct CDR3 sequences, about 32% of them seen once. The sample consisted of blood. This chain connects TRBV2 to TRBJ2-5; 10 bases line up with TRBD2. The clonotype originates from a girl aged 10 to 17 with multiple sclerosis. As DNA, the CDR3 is TGTGCCAGCAGTGTCAAAGCGGGGGGGCAAGAGACCCAGTACTTC. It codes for CASSVKAGGQETQYF.